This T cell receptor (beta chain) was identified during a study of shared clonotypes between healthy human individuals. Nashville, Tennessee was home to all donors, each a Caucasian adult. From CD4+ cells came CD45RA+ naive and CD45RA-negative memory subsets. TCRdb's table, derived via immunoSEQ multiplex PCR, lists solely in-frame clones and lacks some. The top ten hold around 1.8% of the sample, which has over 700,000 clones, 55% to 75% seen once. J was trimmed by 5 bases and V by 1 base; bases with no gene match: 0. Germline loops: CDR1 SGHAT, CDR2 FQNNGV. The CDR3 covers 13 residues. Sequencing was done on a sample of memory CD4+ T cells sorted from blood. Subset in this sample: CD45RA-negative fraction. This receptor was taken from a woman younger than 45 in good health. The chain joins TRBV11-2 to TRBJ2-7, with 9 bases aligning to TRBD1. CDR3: CASSLGTGDEQYF. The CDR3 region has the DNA TGTGCCAGCAGCTTAGGGACAGGGGACGAGCAGTACTTC.